The 5 T cell receptor beta chains below were found in one sample sequenced in a study of T cell repertoires in cytomegalovirus infection. No antigen has been identified for these receptors. TCRdb independently ran MiXCR on the reads; one entry per CDR3 protein. The sample lists some 350,000 distinct CDR3 sequences, roughly 34% occurring once. Material: cultured PBMCs, obtained from culture after CMV antigen stimulation. The receptors were gathered from a human donor in good health (CMV status not recorded). Some clones in this sample may be carry-over from other donors' samples.

This clonotype occurred a few times. The V gene is TRBV20-1, the J gene TRBJ1-5; D is unclear. Deletions cut 0 bases from V and 1 base from J, with 7 bases between. The germline gives CDR1 DFQATT, CDR2 SNEGSKA (reference sequence). This CDR3 is built from 14 residues. Here the CDR3 DNA reads TGCAGTGCTAGAGATCCATGGAGCAATCAGCCCCAGCATTTT. Translation: CSARDPWSNQPQHF.

This clonotype was seen many times. V usage is TRBV7-3 and J usage is TRBJ2-7; possibly TRBD1 for D (5 bases). CDR1 SGHTA and CDR2 FQGTGA come from the germline V gene. There are 15 residues in the CDR3. The germline V and J ends were trimmed by 0 bases and 2 bases, with 11 bases remaining between them. CDR3 nucleotides: TGTGCCAGCAGCTTAACGGGTGACAGTACCTACGAGCAGTACTTC. Translation: CASSLTGDSTYEQYF.

The V call is TRBV20-1, the J call TRBJ2-3; TRBD2 aligns across 7 bases. V shed 5 bases, J shed 10 bases, and the junction held 6 bases outside the gene matches. Germline V gene data show CDR1 as DFQATT and CDR2 as SNEGSKA (reference sequence). The length of the CDR3 is 11 residues. In nucleotides, the CDR3 is TGCAGTGCTCCGAGACTAGCAGCGCAGTATTTT. Translation gives CSAPRLAAQYF.

The J gene is TRBJ2-7, the V gene TRBV7-2, with 10 bases lining up with TRBD1. CDR1 is SGHTA and CDR2 is FQGNSA in the germline V gene. The CDR3 has 16 amino acids. Germline trimming cut 4 bases from V and 5 bases from J; bases unmatched to any gene: 11. For the CDR3, the DNA is TGTGCCAGCAGCTCATCAACGGGACAGGGGCGACACGAGCAGTACGTC. This translates into CASSSSTGQGRHEQYV.

Only a few counts were recorded for this clonotype. The V call is TRBV20-1, the J call TRBJ2-1; 8 bases agree with TRBD1. V lost 3 bases, J lost 9 bases, and 10 bases stayed unmatched. Germline loops: CDR1 DFQATT, CDR2 SNEGSKA (reference sequence). The CDR3 spans 14 residues. The CDR3 region has the DNA TGCAGTGCTAGGGACAGGGCGGGATTATCTGAGCAGTTCTTC. Encoded protein: CSARDRAGLSEQFF.